This record concerns one T cell receptor beta chain sequence. The length of the CDR3 is 14 residues. From germline, CDR1 is LGHDT and CDR2 YNNKEL (reference sequence). Between the trimmed V and J ends, which lost 2 bases and 3 bases, there was a span of 11 bases. One Seattle source followed patients from active infection through their disease course. The data stem from a study of blood T cell repertoires in COVID-19. The method was immunoSEQ multiplex PCR; TCRdb's version includes in-frame clones alone and lacks a portion of them. The sample has about 420,000 clones; around nine tenths are singletons.

The TCR originated in a man younger than 35 with COVID-19, enrolled during active disease. The source material was peripheral blood. The J gene is TRBJ2-7, the V gene TRBV3-1 (or the pseudogene TRBV3-2); D might be TRBD1 (6 bases). The DNA of the CDR3 is TGTGCCAGCAGCCAATGGGACACCAACTACGAGCAGTACTTC. This gives the protein CASSQWDTNYEQYF.